This T cell receptor beta chain was sequenced during a study of blood T cell repertoires in COVID-19. In the study overall: Sites in the United States, Italy and Spain provided acute and convalescent COVID-19 samples. From T cells, B-cell-depleted T cells, or PBMCs came the material, which was cDNA or gDNA.

Cohort placement rested on clinical history that participants reported themselves. Authors' methods: Amplification of reference gene primers provided the estimated nucleated cell counts. This table comes from immunoSEQ multiplex PCR, and its TCRdb copy is limited to in-frame clones, with some not included. V and J calls and clone size come straight from that table; D and trimming were deduced from the DNA. The sample lists about 480,000 clones; nearly 90% were seen once. Sequenced sample: PBMCs or T cells enriched from blood (not recorded which). This receptor was obtained from a woman aged 18-29 years with acute COVID-19.

This CDR3 reads CASSFGASQAFF. In nucleotides, the CDR3 is TGTGCCAGCAGTTTTGGGGCGAGTCAGGCTTTCTTT. V usage is TRBV12-3 or TRBV12-4 and J usage is TRBJ1-1; D may be TRBD1 (5 bases). The CDR3 runs 12 residues. Trimming removed 3 bases from V and 11 bases from J, with 13 bases in between.